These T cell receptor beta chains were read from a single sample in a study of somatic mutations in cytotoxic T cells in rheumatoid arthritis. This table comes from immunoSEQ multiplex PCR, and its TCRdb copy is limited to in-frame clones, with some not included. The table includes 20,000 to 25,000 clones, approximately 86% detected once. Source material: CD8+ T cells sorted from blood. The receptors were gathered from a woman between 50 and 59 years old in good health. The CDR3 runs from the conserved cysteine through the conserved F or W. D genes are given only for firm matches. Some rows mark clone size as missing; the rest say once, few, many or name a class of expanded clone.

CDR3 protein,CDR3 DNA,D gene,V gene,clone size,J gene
CASSFGGDYEQYF,TGTGCCAGCAGCTTTGGGGGGGACTACGAGCAGTACTTC,TRBD2,TRBV7-9,-,TRBJ2-7
CASSQPLTLEETQYF,TGTGCCAGCAGCCAGCCACTGACTCTGGAGGAGACCCAGTACTTC,-,TRBV7-2,-,TRBJ2-5
CASSLEGEETQYF,TGTGCCAGCAGCTTAGAAGGTGAGGAGACCCAGTACTTC,-,TRBV13,-,TRBJ2-5
CASSYSMGDSFSPLHF,TGTGCCAGCAGTTACTCGATGGGGGATTCTTTCTCACCCCTCCACTTT,-,TRBV6-6,-,TRBJ1-6
CASSMTGEVAEAFF,TGTGCCAGCAGTATGACGGGGGAGGTGGCTGAAGCTTTCTTT,-,TRBV28,-,TRBJ1-1
CASSQTHRGTYNEQFF,TGCGCCAGCAGCCAGACCCACAGGGGCACCTACAATGAGCAGTTCTTC,TRBD1,TRBV4-3,-,TRBJ2-1
CASSLGPPEAETQYF,TGTGCCAGCAGCTTGGGACCCCCTGAGGCGGAGACCCAGTACTTC,-,TRBV5-5,-,TRBJ2-5
CATSTSGGSGANVLTF,TGTGCCACCAGCACTAGCGGGGGGTCTGGGGCCAACGTCCTGACTTTC,TRBD2,TRBV15,medium-sized,TRBJ2-6
CASSQDKDQPQHF,TGCGCCAGCAGCCAAGATAAGGATCAGCCCCAGCATTTT,-,TRBV4-1,-,TRBJ1-5
CASSWAEELFF,TGCGCCAGCAGCTGGGCCGAGGAGCTGTTTTTT,-,TRBV5-1,few,TRBJ2-2
CASSGQLDTDTQYF,TGTGCCAGCAGCGGACAGTTGGACACAGATACGCAGTATTTT,-,TRBV4-2,-,TRBJ2-3
CASGTALGVEAFF,TGTGCCAGCGGAACGGCCCTAGGGGTTGAAGCTTTCTTT,-,TRBV7-9,-,TRBJ1-1
CASSLSAQDGYTF,TGTGCCAGCAGCTTATCAGCGCAAGATGGCTACACCTTC,-,TRBV11-3,-,TRBJ1-2
CASSQARRQQDGYTF,TGCGCCAGCAGCCAAGCTCGCCGACAGCAGGATGGCTACACCTTC,-,TRBV4-3,-,TRBJ1-2
CASSYRWQETQYF,TGTGCCAGCAGTTACCGGTGGCAAGAGACCCAGTACTTC,-,TRBV6-5,-,TRBJ2-5
CASSFLSWTGEFYGYTF,TGTGCCAGCAGTTTCCTATCGTGGACAGGAGAATTCTATGGCTACACCTTC,TRBD1,TRBV27,large,TRBJ1-2
CASSYARRASNSPLHF,TGTGCCAGCAGTTATGCCAGGAGGGCGAGTAATTCACCCCTCCACTTT,-,TRBV6-6,-,TRBJ1-6
CASSSRGGNRGTDTQYF,TGTGCCAGCAGCTCCCGGGGGGGTAACAGGGGCACAGATACGCAGTATTTT,TRBD2,TRBV7-6,-,TRBJ2-3
CASSGGDTGELFF,TGTGCCAGCAGTGGGGGGGACACCGGGGAGCTGTTTTTT,-,TRBV6-4,-,TRBJ2-2
CASRPTWVGLDGYTF,TGTGCCAGCAGGCCTACCTGGGTAGGATTGGATGGCTACACCTTC,-,TRBV27,-,TRBJ1-2
CASRGGTSGGGTGELFF,TGTGCCAGCAGAGGCGGGACTAGCGGGGGGGGTACCGGGGAGCTGTTTTTT,TRBD2,TRBV7-2,-,TRBJ2-2
CASRGDGNTEAFF,TGCGCCAGCAGGGGGGACGGGAACACTGAAGCTTTCTTT,-,TRBV5-1,-,TRBJ1-1
CASSSLTGNYGYTF,TGTGCCAGCAGTTCTCTGACAGGGAACTATGGCTACACCTTC,TRBD1,TRBV27,-,TRBJ1-2
CAESGADYEQYF,TGTGCAGAGAGTGGCGCGGACTACGAGCAGTACTTC,-,TRBV2,-,TRBJ2-7
CASGPRTANVHPDYGYTF,TGTGCTAGTGGTCCCAGGACAGCGAACGTACACCCAGACTATGGCTACACCTTC,-,TRBV12-5,-,TRBJ1-2
CASSLVPTSGGTGELFF,TGTGCCAGCAGCTTGGTTCCGACTAGCGGTGGAACCGGGGAGCTGTTTTTT,TRBD2,TRBV5-5,-,TRBJ2-2
CASSARQDNEQYF,TGTGCCAGCAGTGCCCGACAGGATAACGAGCAGTACTTC,-,TRBV25-1,once,TRBJ2-7
CASSESGLAGSSPLHF,TGTGCCAGCAGTGAATCGGGTTTGGCAGGAAGTTCACCCCTCCACTTT,-,TRBV2,few,TRBJ1-6
CATSSWGTDTQYF,TGTGCCACCTCCAGTTGGGGCACAGATACGCAGTATTTT,-,TRBV27,-,TRBJ2-3